One T cell receptor (beta chain) is described in this entry. The target antigen is unknown. These data originate in a study of early T cells in non-severe SARS-CoV-2 infection. The overall study: Bulk RNA from unsorted whole blood was sequenced; chains were unpaired. Study findings and constraints: Anti-spike CD8 specificities were favored by VDJdb matching, whose results missed private and CD4 specificities.

Attachment of unique molecular identifiers was made to individual cDNA molecules. Using its own MiXCR run on the 5' RACE reads, TCRdb lists one record per CDR3 protein. The sample holds 65,000 to 95,000 distinct CDR3 sequences, roughly 9.6% seen once. The CDR3 has 13 residues. Trimming took 9 bases from V and 7 from J, leaving 13 bases between them. Sequenced material: whole blood. J is TRBJ1-6 and V is TRBV12-3 or TRBV12-4; D perhaps matches TRBD1 (5 bases). This receptor was obtained from an adult who was a healthcare worker with PCR-confirmed SARS-CoV-2 infection or an uninfected control (not recorded which). CDR3 loop: CASRRGENSPLHF. The DNA for the CDR3 is TGTGCCAGTAGACGGGGGGAAAATTCACCCCTCCACTTT.